One sample yielded the 32 T cell receptor beta chains listed below, sequenced in a study of T cells in Graves' hyperthyroidism and ophthalmopathy. TCR beta CDR3 region amplification was performed from RNA transcripts. HTBI primers were the set used in a first-round RT-PCR of the TCR CDR3. From the multiplex PCR reads, TCRdb called clonotypes with MiXCR, one entry per CDR3 protein. The sample consists of 250,000 or so distinct CDR3 sequences, roughly 15% of them appearing once. Sequencing was done on a sample of blood. Every receptor here comes from a woman aged 45-65 years with Graves' hyperthyroidism that later progressed to Graves' ophthalmopathy.

This clonotype appeared many times. V is TRBV12-3 or TRBV12-4 and J is TRBJ2-1; tentatively, D is TRBD2 (7 bases). V was shortened by 9 bases and J by 7 bases, with 16 bases between the two germline ends. The CDR3 has 13 amino acids. CDR3 DNA: TGTGCCAGTAGAAATCGGGGGGCAAATGAGCAGTTCTTC. It yields the protein CASRNRGANEQFF.

This sequence joins TRBV7-9 and TRBJ1-4, with TRBD1 identical over 9 bases. With 5 bases clipped from V and 5 bases from J, the junction kept 9 bases outside the gene matches. Per germline, CDR1 SEHNR and CDR2 FQNEAQ (reference sequence). The CDR3 sequence is 16 residues long. The CDR3 protein is CASSTLDRGDNEKLFF. In DNA, the CDR3 is TGTGCCAGCAGCACTTTGGACAGGGGCGACAATGAAAAACTGTTTTTT.

This clonotype has just a few counts. The gene calls are TRBV7-3 and TRBJ2-5; 12 positions match TRBD1. CDR1 is SGHTA and CDR2 is FQGTGA in the germline V gene. V dropped 5 bases and J dropped 5; count of bases not matched to a gene: 21. The CDR3 runs to 20 residues. The CDR3 bases are TGTGCCAGCAGCACCCTCGGGAGGACCGGGGACAGGGGGCGTAAGGAGACCCAGTACTTC. This translates into CASSTLGRTGDRGRKETQYF.

In this sample, this clonotype turned up many times. CDR3 nucleotides: TGTGCCAGCAGGCCGACAGGGGGCTACAATGAGCAGTTCTTC. Residues: CASRPTGGYNEQFF. The rearrangement links TRBV27 to TRBJ2-1, with 9 bases fitting TRBD1. Per the germline V gene, CDR1 is MNHEY and CDR2 is SMNVEV (reference sequence). This CDR3 is 14 amino acids long. V gave up 6 bases and J gave up 3 bases; unmatched junction bases: 3.

This clonotype was seen many times. The J gene is TRBJ2-3, the V gene TRBV3-1, with D possibly TRBD2 on 6 matching bases. V was trimmed by 1 base and J by 8 bases, leaving 16 bases between them. The germline gives CDR1 LGHDT, CDR2 YNNKEL (reference sequence). The CDR3 contains 15 residues. CDR3 sequence (DNA): TGTGCCAGCAGCCAAGGTTCAGCGGGCCAGGGTACGCAGTATTTT. This codes for CASSQGSAGQGTQYF.

The chain employs TRBV18 and TRBJ1-1, with 7 bases fitting TRBD1. This CDR3 spans 12 amino acids. V shed 6 bases, J shed 7 bases, and the junction held 5 bases outside the gene matches. Germline loops: CDR1 KGHSH, CDR2 LQKENI. CDR3 in amino acids: CASSDDRVEAFF. For the CDR3, the DNA is TGTGCCAGCTCGGACGACAGGGTTGAAGCTTTCTTT.

In this sample, this clonotype turned up many times. The CDR3 loop reads CASRPSGGQPQHF. In nucleotides, the CDR3 is TGTGCCAGCAGACCATCGGGGGGGCAGCCCCAGCATTTT. The chain combines TRBV28 with TRBJ1-5; weak D call: TRBD1 (5 bases). Germline V gives CDR1 MDHEN, CDR2 SYDVKM. The CDR3 is 13 amino acids. V was shortened by 6 bases and J by 7 bases, with 13 bases between the two germline ends.

This sequence joins TRBV20-1 and TRBJ2-7, with D possibly called TRBD1 or TRBD2 (5 bases each). V lost 5 bases, J lost 3 bases, and 14 bases lay in between. The germline CDR1 and CDR2 sequences are DFQATT and SNEGSKA (reference sequence). This CDR3 spans 13 amino acids. The CDR3 loop is CSAGPWDVYEQYF. The CDR3, as DNA: TGCAGTGCTGGGCCTTGGGACGTCTACGAGCAGTACTTC.

This clonotype appeared many times. V gene TRBV5-1 combines with J gene TRBJ2-1, with unresolved D. The CDR3 length is 15 residues. Looked up from germline, CDR1 is SGHRS and CDR2 is YFSETQ. The V end lost 0 bases, the J end lost 0 bases, and 7 bases lay between the germline ends. The DNA for the CDR3 is TGCGCCAGCAGCTTGGCGGAGAACTCCTACAATGAGCAGTTCTTC. Encoded protein: CASSLAENSYNEQFF.

This clonotype came up a few times. The chain recombines TRBV27 with TRBJ2-1; 7 nucleotides agree with TRBD2. V shed 0 bases, J shed 0 bases, and the junction held 2 bases outside the gene matches. Germline CDR1 MNHEY, CDR2 SMNVEV (reference sequence). The CDR3 is made up of 16 amino acids. The chain's CDR3 is CASSLSTSASYNEQFF. For the CDR3, the DNA is TGTGCCAGCAGTTTATCTACTAGCGCCTCCTACAATGAGCAGTTCTTC.

Ten or more counts support this clonotype. The V call is TRBV24-1, the J call TRBJ2-1; TRBD2 matches at 8 bases. The CDR3 has 15 amino acids. Germline CDR1 reads KGHDR; CDR2 reads SFDVKD. V dropped 9 bases and J dropped 4; count of bases not matched to a gene: 10. This CDR3 is CATGLAGLPYNEQFF. The CDR3 DNA reads as TGTGCCACCGGGCTAGCGGGTCTCCCTTACAATGAGCAGTTCTTC.

The table lists this clonotype with many counts. This chain connects TRBV7-9 to TRBJ2-1; 7 nucleotides line up with TRBD2. Germline V CDR1 and CDR2: SEHNR, FQNEAQ (reference sequence). Losses at the gene ends were 4 bases for V and 1 base for J; bases not matched to a gene: 16. This CDR3 is 19 amino acids long. The CDR3 here is CASSSLGVAGLSSYNEQFF. CDR3 bases: TGTGCCAGCAGCTCCCTGGGTGTAGCGGGCCTCTCTTCCTACAATGAGCAGTTCTTC.

In this sample, this clonotype turned up a few times. At one end, the junction sequence differs from germline, possibly due to a read error. This rearrangement joins TRBV12-3 or TRBV12-4 to TRBJ2-5; no clear D. CDR3 size: 16 residues. This chain's CDR3 is CANSSTTRRLRGTQYF. The CDR3 nucleotides read TGTGCCAACAGTTCTACGACCCGACGGTTGAGAGGGACCCAGTACTTC.

The V gene is TRBV19, the J gene TRBJ1-1; TRBD1 agrees at 7 bases. Germline loops: CDR1 LNHDA, CDR2 SQIVND (reference sequence). V lost 5 bases, J lost 1 base, and 7 bases stayed unmatched. This CDR3 spans 15 amino acids. CDR3 coding DNA: TGTGCCAGTAGTCTTCCGGGACAGTGGAACACTGAAGCTTTCTTT. Its protein product is CASSLPGQWNTEAFF.

Many counts were recorded for this clonotype. The chain recombines TRBV6-1 with TRBJ2-1, with TRBD2 identical over 10 bases. This CDR3 has 16 amino acids. Germline V CDR1 and CDR2: MNHNS, SASEGT. V shed 3 bases and J 8 bases; nucleotides not matched to a gene: 10. The CDR3 reads CASSDKASGSFDEQFF. The CDR3 bases are TGTGCCAGCAGTGACAAGGCTAGCGGGAGTTTCGATGAGCAGTTCTTC.

The rearrangement uses TRBV2 and TRBJ2-7; D is possibly TRBD2 (6 bases). CDR3 size: 12 residues. V dropped 5 bases and J dropped 6 bases, with 11 bases sitting between them. The germline CDR1 and CDR2 sequences are SNHLY and FYNNEI. The DNA of the CDR3 is TGTGCCAGCAGTTCTCGGGGGTCCGAGCAGTACTTC. This gives the protein CASSSRGSEQYF.

In this sample, this clonotype turned up many times. This rearrangement joins TRBV5-1 to TRBJ1-1; weak D call: TRBD1 (5 bases). The CDR3 totals 15 residues. Germline loops: CDR1 SGHRS, CDR2 YFSETQ. Trimming stripped 4 bases from V and 3 bases from J, with 16 bases between. CDR3 loop: CASSPVRDAYTEAFF. The DNA of the CDR3 is TGCGCCAGCAGCCCCGTCCGGGACGCCTACACTGAAGCTTTCTTT.

This clonotype was seen many times. The rearrangement links TRBV3-1 to TRBJ2-7, with TRBD2 matching over 12 bases. There are 18 residues in the CDR3. Germline CDR1 is LGHDT and CDR2 is YNNKEL (reference sequence). V shed 0 bases and J 2 bases; nucleotides not matched to a gene: 8. CDR3 loop: CASSQDPSGLAGTYEQYF. CDR3 DNA: TGTGCCAGCAGCCAAGATCCGTCAGGACTAGCGGGGACCTACGAGCAGTACTTC.

This clonotype appeared many times. The gene calls are TRBV6-2 or TRBV6-3 and TRBJ2-1, with D unresolved. The CDR3 runs to 17 residues. Germline assignment: CDR1 MNHEY and CDR2 SVGEGT. V was clipped by 6 bases and J by 5 bases, with 23 bases between them. CDR3 protein: CASSPWTGKAKNNEQFF. The CDR3 nucleotides are TGTGCCAGCAGCCCCTGGACGGGCAAAGCGAAAAACAATGAGCAGTTCTTC.

This clonotype was counted at least ten times. V and J are TRBV20-1 and TRBJ2-1, with D hard to call. The germline V and J ends were trimmed by 4 bases and 5 bases, with 12 bases remaining between them. CDR3 size: 13 residues. CDR1 DFQATT and CDR2 SNEGSKA come from the germline V gene (reference sequence). The CDR3 bases are TGCAGTGCTATCACTACATTGGACAATGAGCAGTTCTTC. It specifies CSAITTLDNEQFF.

This clonotype was picked up many times. This chain connects TRBV9 to TRBJ2-7; maybe TRBD1 (6 bases). Trimming cost V 0 bases and J 3 bases, with 10 bases left between them. CDR1 is SGDLS and CDR2 is YYNGEE in the germline V gene. CDR3 length equals 14 residues. Written as DNA, the CDR3 is TGTGCCAGCAGCGTAGGTCCAGGGGTCTACGAGCAGTACTTC. Its translation is CASSVGPGVYEQYF.

The table lists this clonotype with many counts. This chain uses TRBV6-1 with TRBJ1-2; 10 bases are a match to TRBD1. V lost 6 bases to trimming and J lost 4 bases; unmatched junction nucleotides: 8. Germline CDR1 is MNHNS and CDR2 is SASEGT. This CDR3 region has 15 residues. The CDR3 loop is CASSEGTGDFYGYTF. In DNA form, the CDR3 reads TGTGCCAGCAGCGAGGGGACAGGGGACTTCTATGGCTACACCTTC.

This clonotype was found many times. This rearrangement joins TRBV27 to TRBJ2-7, with 8 bases that match TRBD2. V lost 8 bases and J lost 0; bases outside the gene matches: 21. The CDR3 is 19 residues long. The germline V gene has CDR1 MNHEY and CDR2 SMNVEV (reference sequence). This CDR3 reads CASHLPTREQSGSSYEQYF. For the CDR3, the DNA is TGTGCCAGCCATCTCCCAACACGGGAGCAAAGCGGGAGCTCCTACGAGCAGTACTTC.

In regard to this clonotype: This clone may be a read error of a much larger clone one base away. The genes are TRBV15 and TRBJ1-1; D is possibly TRBD1 (5 bases). V gave up 2 bases and J gave up 1 base, with 5 bases separating them. Germline CDR1 LNHNV, CDR2 YYDKDF (reference sequence). CDR3 length: 13 amino acids. The DNA of the CDR3 is TGTGCCACCAGCAGACAGGGGAACACTGAAGCTTTCTTT. This sequence encodes CATSRQGNTEAFF.

This clonotype was recorded many times. The chain is built from TRBV12-3 or TRBV12-4 and TRBJ2-1; no firm D call. With 6 bases removed from V and 0 bases from J, the gap between germline ends came to 12 bases. This CDR3 contains 15 residues. CDR3 DNA sequence: TGTGCCAGCAGGGTGGACCTAACCTCCTACAATGAGCAGTTCTTC. Its protein product is CASRVDLTSYNEQFF.

The chain combines TRBV25-1 with TRBJ2-3; 9 nucleotides align to TRBD2. The CDR3 is 13 amino acids. The V gene end was trimmed by 6 bases and the J gene end by 6 bases; junction bases not matched to a gene: 4. CDR1 and CDR2 from the germline V gene are MGHDK and SYGVNS. The CDR3 protein is CASRAGGVDTQYF. Here the CDR3 DNA reads TGTGCCAGCAGGGCGGGAGGGGTCGATACGCAGTATTTT.

This clonotype came up many times. The chain couples TRBV30 to TRBJ1-6; D ambiguous. Germline assignment: CDR1 GTSNPN and CDR2 SVGIG (reference sequence). The CDR3 consists of 14 residues. V lost 3 bases to trimming and J lost 6 bases, with 12 bases between them. CDR3 coding DNA: TGTGCCTGGAGGGAAGGGCTCGGTAATTCACCCCTCCACTTT. The encoded protein is CAWREGLGNSPLHF.

This clonotype appeared a few times. The chain employs TRBV5-4 and TRBJ2-5; 7 bases are a match to TRBD2. Germline V CDR1 and CDR2: SGHNT, YYREEE (reference sequence). The CDR3 loop spans 16 amino acids. V shed 4 bases and J 5 bases; nucleotides not matched to a gene: 14. In DNA form, the CDR3 reads TGTGCCAGCAGCCCGACCGGGGGGTCCACCAGGGAGACCCAGTACTTC. Protein sequence: CASSPTGGSTRETQYF.

This clonotype came up many times. One end of the junction does not line up with germline, which may come from a read error. This chain uses TRBV6-5 with TRBJ2-7, with D perhaps matching TRBD2 (5 bases). In germline, CDR1 is MNHEY, CDR2 SVGAGI. The CDR3 contains 14 residues. The CDR3 reads CANSYEGTDYEQYF. For the CDR3, the DNA is TGTGCCAACAGTTACGAGGGAACGGACTACGAGCAGTACTTC.

V is TRBV20-1 and J is TRBJ1-5; D uncertain. The CDR3 covers 12 residues. The V end was cut by 4 bases, the J end by 5 bases, with 9 bases between. Germline V gives CDR1 DFQATT, CDR2 SNEGSKA (reference sequence). The CDR3 coding sequence is TGCAGTGCTACCAGGCCCGATCAGCCCCAGCATTTT. It is translated as CSATRPDQPQHF.

This clonotype was seen repeatedly, ten times or more. The chain carries TRBV7-2 and TRBJ2-2, with D unresolved. The V gene lost 7 bases and the J gene lost 5 bases, with 14 bases spanning the gap. The CDR3 consists of 14 residues. Germline-derived CDR1 and CDR2 are SGHTA and FQGNSA. The CDR3 region has the DNA TGTGCCAGCACCCCCCAGGTCGGGACCGGGGAGCTGTTTTTT. Its protein is CASTPQVGTGELFF.

This clonotype was counted ten times or more. The rearrangement links TRBV20-1 to TRBJ1-2; D possibly corresponds to TRBD1 (6 bases). V lost 6 bases and J 7 bases, leaving 12 bases between the germline ends. Germline CDR1 is DFQATT and CDR2 is SNEGSKA (reference sequence). CDR3 size: 11 residues. The CDR3 region has the DNA TGCAGTGCCTGGACAGCGAGTGGCTACACCTTC. It encodes CSAWTASGYTF.